Listed here are 22 T cell receptor beta chains from one sample, sequenced in a study of OX40 agonist ivuxolimab in advanced cancers. Libraries were prepared by immunoSEQ multiplex PCR; TCRdb keeps only in-frame clonotypes and omits some of them. In the table there are some 65,000 clones, roughly 90% of which are singletons. The sample was CD4+ or CD8+ T cells sorted from blood, taken in a trial of the OX40 agonist ivuxolimab. These receptors were obtained from an adult with an advanced solid tumor such as melanoma, head and neck, liver or kidney cancer.

V is TRBV11-3 and J is TRBJ2-2; 10 nucleotides align to TRBD2. CDR1 and CDR2 (germline): SGHNT, YENEEA. This CDR3 is 17 amino acids long. The junction had 12 bases not matched to a gene; V was cut back by 4 bases and J by 7 bases. The CDR3 DNA follows: TGTGCCAGCAGCTCCGGGAGCGGGAGGGCCGGTATCGGGGAGCTGTTTTTT. It specifies CASSSGSGRAGIGELFF.

This chain links TRBV28 with TRBJ1-6; 8 nucleotides line up with TRBD1. After removal of 8 bases from V and 10 bases from J, the junction contained 10 bases not matched to a gene. CDR1 and CDR2 (germline): MDHEN, SYDVKM. CDR3 length equals 14 residues. The DNA for the CDR3 is TGTGCCAGCGGGATACAGGGGGGGGGATCACCCCTCCACTTT. Its translation is CASGIQGGGSPLHF.

The V and J genes are TRBV5-5 and TRBJ1-4, with TRBD1 matching 10 bases. The CDR3 consists of 14 residues. Germline assignment: CDR1 SGHKS and CDR2 YYEKEE (reference sequence). The V gene end was trimmed by 4 bases and the J gene end by 7 bases; junction bases not matched to a gene: 4. The chain's CDR3 is CASSPGQGSEKLFF. The CDR3 coding sequence is TGTGCCAGCAGCCCGGGACAGGGGAGTGAAAAACTGTTTTTT.

CDR3 DNA: TGTGCCAGCAGTTACGGACTAGCGGGAGTATATGATACGCAGTATTTT. Amino acid sequence: CASSYGLAGVYDTQYF. This chain uses TRBV6-6 with TRBJ2-3; 13 bases line up with TRBD2. Germline CDR1 reads MNHNY; CDR2 reads SVGAGI (reference sequence). V lost 2 bases and J lost 6; bases outside the gene matches: 5. The CDR3 extends over 16 amino acids.

The rearrangement uses TRBV11-2 and TRBJ2-5; 10 positions agree with TRBD2. This CDR3 contains 15 residues. V gave up 5 bases and J gave up 5 bases; unmatched junction bases: 8. Per germline, CDR1 SGHAT and CDR2 FQNNGV. CDR3 residues: CASSAPSGGRETQYF. The DNA of the CDR3 is TGTGCCAGCAGCGCGCCTAGCGGGGGCAGGGAGACCCAGTACTTC.

This rearrangement joins TRBV4-2 to TRBJ1-1; 7 positions agree with TRBD1. The CDR3 contains 13 residues. J gave up 3 bases and V 5 bases, and 3 bases lay outside the gene matches. Germline V CDR1 and CDR2: LGHNA, YNFKEQ. As DNA, the CDR3 is TGTGCCAGCAGCGGGCAGGGGGACACTGAAGCTTTCTTT. Translating gives CASSGQGDTEAFF.

The rearrangement links TRBV6-5 to TRBJ2-7; no reliable D call. The CDR3 extends over 14 amino acids. Per germline, CDR1 MNHEY and CDR2 SVGAGI. V shed 0 bases and J shed 0 bases, with 6 bases lying between them. CDR3 DNA: TGTGCCAGCAGTTACTCCTACTACTCCTACGAGCAGTACTTC. Amino acid sequence: CASSYSYYSYEQYF.

The chain links TRBV11-2 to TRBJ1-6, with 7 bases identical to TRBD1. The trim removed 0 bases at V and 9 bases at J, leaving 8 bases unmatched. Germline values: CDR1 SGHAT, CDR2 FQNNGV. The CDR3 extends over 16 amino acids. The CDR3 sequence is CASSLDHRQGVSPLHF. In DNA, the CDR3 is TGTGCCAGCAGCTTAGATCACAGACAGGGAGTTTCACCCCTCCACTTT.

This chain uses TRBV7-2 with TRBJ1-5, with a weak D call TRBD1 (6 bases). The CDR3 is 15 amino acids. V was shortened by 2 bases and J by 5 bases, with 13 bases between the two germline ends. Germline values: CDR1 SGHTA, CDR2 FQGNSA. This chain's CDR3 is CASSLFGTRDQPQHF. The CDR3 region has the DNA TGTGCCAGCAGCTTATTTGGGACAAGGGATCAGCCCCAGCATTTT.

The chain uses TRBV28 and TRBJ1-2; D is ambiguous. The CDR3 loop spans 13 amino acids. Germline V gene data show CDR1 as MDHEN and CDR2 as SYDVKM. V was clipped by 3 bases and J by 6 bases, with 11 bases between them. This CDR3 reads CASSFAGANGYTF. The CDR3 coding sequence is TGTGCCAGCAGTTTCGCAGGAGCGAATGGCTACACCTTC.

The chain uses TRBV2 and TRBJ1-1; D call uncertain. There are 13 residues in the CDR3. Deletions cut 7 bases from V and 4 bases from J, with 13 bases between. The germline V gene encodes CDR1 SNHLY and CDR2 FYNNEI. CDR3 coding DNA: TGTGCCAGCATCAAGGAATCTGTCACTGAAGCTTTCTTT. This gives the protein CASIKESVTEAFF.

The chain couples TRBV6-5 to TRBJ1-1; 9 positions agree with TRBD1. V dropped 3 bases and J dropped 4; count of bases not matched to a gene: 6. Germline values: CDR1 MNHEY, CDR2 SVGAGI. The CDR3 consists of 15 residues. CDR3 residues: CASSYASDRGTEAFF. CDR3 in DNA: TGTGCCAGCAGTTATGCGTCGGACAGGGGCACTGAAGCTTTCTTT.

This clone is medium-sized by share. V is TRBV2 and J is TRBJ2-7; no firm D call. This CDR3 spans 12 amino acids. Germline V gene sequence: CDR1 SNHLY, CDR2 FYNNEI. Trimming took off 8 bases at V and 9 bases at J, with 17 bases between the two ends. The CDR3 DNA reads as TGTGCCAGCCGTCCTGGCCCCGGCGGGCAGTACTTC. Its protein product is CASRPGPGGQYF.

This clone occurred a few times. The J gene is TRBJ1-6, the V gene TRBV18; 8 bases map to TRBD1. The CDR3 runs 13 residues. The germline V gene encodes CDR1 KGHSH and CDR2 LQKENI. J lost 11 bases, V lost 6 bases, and 6 bases had no gene match. CDR3 sequence: CASSQLQGAPLHF. The CDR3 DNA reads TGTGCCAGCTCTCAATTACAGGGGGCACCCCTCCACTTT.

On this clone itself: A read error may produce the germline difference seen at one junction end. The chain has TRBV11-2 and TRBJ1-1; D unclear. The CDR3 loop spans 9 amino acids. CDR1 is SGHAT and CDR2 is FQNNGV in the germline V gene. As DNA, the CDR3 is TGTGCCAGCAGCTCCGAAGGTTTCTTT. Translating gives CASSSEGFF.

The sample holds one count of this clone. The chain employs TRBV11-3 and TRBJ1-1; D is undetermined. V lost 1 base and J lost 2, with 11 bases in between. In germline, CDR1 is SGHNT, CDR2 YENEEA. CDR3 length equals 15 residues. The CDR3 is CASSLVWGSNTEAFF. The CDR3 bases are TGTGCCAGCAGCTTAGTTTGGGGTTCTAACACTGAAGCTTTCTTT.

The J gene is TRBJ2-3, the V gene TRBV28; 10 bases fit TRBD2. The CDR3 covers 18 residues. V lost 6 bases and J lost 1; bases outside the gene matches: 13. Looked up from germline, CDR1 is MDHEN and CDR2 is SYDVKM. The CDR3 DNA is TGTGCCAGCAGGATGGGGGGTAGCGGGGGGCCGCGCACAGATACGCAGTATTTT. Its protein is CASRMGGSGGPRTDTQYF.

This chain joins TRBV10-3 and TRBJ1-1, with D unresolved. CDR3 size: 13 residues. Germline assignment: CDR1 ENHRY and CDR2 SYGVKD. The germline V and J ends were trimmed by 2 bases and 6 bases, with 10 bases remaining between them. The CDR3 bases are TGTGCCATCAGTGAGACAGACCCAGCTGAAGCTTTCTTT. Translated: CAISETDPAEAFF.

A word on this clone: A read error may account for a junction end that differs from germline. The rearrangement links TRBV6-5 to TRBJ2-7; D is undetermined. This CDR3 comprises 15 residues. Germline-derived CDR1 and CDR2 are MNHEY and SVGAGI. CDR3 in DNA: TGTGCCGGCAGCCTTAGGGCGATGGGCTCCTACGAGCAGTACTTC. Protein sequence: CAGSLRAMGSYEQYF.

In this sample, this clone turned up a few times. The chain carries TRBV5-6 and TRBJ1-5; 8 bases agree with TRBD1. The CDR3 totals 12 residues. Per germline, CDR1 SGHDT and CDR2 YYEEEE. The V gene end was trimmed by 3 bases and the J gene end by 15 bases; junction bases not matched to a gene: 8. This CDR3 reads CASSSLDRVLHF. As DNA, the CDR3 is TGTGCCAGCAGCTCCCTGGACAGGGTATTGCATTTT.

V gene TRBV28 combines with J gene TRBJ2-6; the D is unclear. Per the germline V gene, CDR1 is MDHEN and CDR2 is SYDVKM. Trimming stripped 5 bases from V and 0 bases from J, with 11 bases between. The CDR3 consists of 16 residues. The CDR3 loop is CASSRKRTSGANVLTF. The DNA of the CDR3 is TGTGCCAGCAGTAGGAAGAGAACCTCTGGGGCCAACGTCCTGACTTTC.

The chain uses TRBV7-6 and TRBJ2-2; D perhaps matches TRBD1 (6 bases). The CDR3 runs to 14 residues. Germline values: CDR1 SGHVS, CDR2 FNYEAQ. The germline V and J ends were trimmed by 1 base and 6 bases, with 9 bases remaining between them. CDR3: CASSLGGGPGELFF. The CDR3 region has the DNA TGTGCCAGCAGCTTAGGTGGGGGCCCCGGGGAGCTGTTTTTT.